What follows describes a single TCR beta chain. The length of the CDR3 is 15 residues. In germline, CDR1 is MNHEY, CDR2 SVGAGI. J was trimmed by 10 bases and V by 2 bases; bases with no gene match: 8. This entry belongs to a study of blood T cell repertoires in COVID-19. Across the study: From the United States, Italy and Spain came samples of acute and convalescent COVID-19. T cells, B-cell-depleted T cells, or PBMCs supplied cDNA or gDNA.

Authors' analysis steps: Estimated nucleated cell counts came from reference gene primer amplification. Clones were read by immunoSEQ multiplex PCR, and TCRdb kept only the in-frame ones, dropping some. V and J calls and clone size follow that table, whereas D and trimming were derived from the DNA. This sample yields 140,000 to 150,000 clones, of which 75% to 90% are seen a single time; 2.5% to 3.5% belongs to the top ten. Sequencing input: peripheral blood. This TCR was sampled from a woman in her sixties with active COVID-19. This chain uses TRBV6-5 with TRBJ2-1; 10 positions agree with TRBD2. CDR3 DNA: TGTGCCAGCAGTTACAACCTAGCGGGAGTGGAGGAGCAGTTCTTC. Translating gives CASSYNLAGVEEQFF.